This TCR beta chain appears in the sequencing data of a study of CD8+CD57+ T cells in acquired aplastic anemia. This clonotype was observed once. The authors sequenced patients whose flow cytometry had shown CD8+CD57+ cell expansion. TCR beta VDJ and CDR3 profiles were obtained from a genomic DNA template. TCRdb fed the reads into MiXCR, producing one record per CDR3 protein. The sample yields under 200,000 distinct CDR3 sequences, over 55% seen once. The germline V and J ends were trimmed by 5 bases and 2 bases, with 10 bases remaining between them. The germline CDR1 and CDR2 sequences are DFQATT and SNEGSKA (reference sequence). This CDR3 comprises 13 residues.

The source material was sorted CD4+, CD8+, or CD8+CD57+ T cells (not recorded which) from PBMCs. This rearrangement joins TRBV20-1 to TRBJ1-3; D not certain. This TCR came from a human donor with aplastic anemia. The CDR3 spells CSAGVGPGNTIYF. The CDR3 DNA sequence: TGCAGTGCTGGGGTGGGTCCTGGAAACACCATATATTTT.